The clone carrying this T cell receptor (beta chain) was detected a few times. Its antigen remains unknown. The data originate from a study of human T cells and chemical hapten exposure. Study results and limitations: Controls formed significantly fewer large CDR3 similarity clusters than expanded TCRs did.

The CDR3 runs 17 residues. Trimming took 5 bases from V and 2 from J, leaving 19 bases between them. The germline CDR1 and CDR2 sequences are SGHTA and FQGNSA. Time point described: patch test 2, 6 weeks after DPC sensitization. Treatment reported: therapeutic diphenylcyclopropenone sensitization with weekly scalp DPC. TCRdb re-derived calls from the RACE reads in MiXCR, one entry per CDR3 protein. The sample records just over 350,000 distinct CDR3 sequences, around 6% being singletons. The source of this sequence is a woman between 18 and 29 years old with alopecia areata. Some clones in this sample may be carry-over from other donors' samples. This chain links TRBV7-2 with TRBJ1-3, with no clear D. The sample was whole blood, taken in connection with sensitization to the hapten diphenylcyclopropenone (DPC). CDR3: CASSPRISLLTGNTIYF. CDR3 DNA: TGTGCCAGCAGCCCCCGGATCAGCCTTCTCACTGGAAACACCATATATTTT.